The 7 T cell receptor beta chains below come from one sample, sequenced in a study of blood T cell repertoires in COVID-19. The assay was immunoSEQ multiplex PCR, and TCRdb's table has in-frame clones only and misses some. Here the sample spans hundreds of thousands of clones, around 91% being singletons. Sequenced sample: PBMCs or T cells enriched from blood (not recorded which). The receptors were gathered from a young woman who had recovered from COVID-19.

As to this clone: Other DNA sequences in this sample translate to the same CDR3. The chain joins TRBV5-4 to TRBJ2-3, with D hard to call. Germline CDR1 SGHNT, CDR2 YYREEE (reference sequence). The CDR3 length is 12 residues. V was trimmed by 0 bases and J by 4 bases, leaving 3 bases between them. The CDR3 region is CASSLAADTQYF. CDR3 sequence (DNA): TGTGCCAGCAGCTTGGCGGCAGATACGCAGTATTTT.

The chain joins TRBV6-6 to TRBJ2-6, with 8 bases lining up with TRBD1. Germline loops: CDR1 MNHNY, CDR2 SVGAGI (reference sequence). With 5 bases clipped from V and 0 bases from J, the junction kept 9 bases outside the gene matches. CDR3 size: 18 residues. CDR3 nucleotides: TGTGCCAGCAGTCACCTGGACAGGGCCATCTCTGGGGCCAACGTCCTGACTTTC. Translating gives CASSHLDRAISGANVLTF.

V gene TRBV2 combines with J gene TRBJ2-3, with D perhaps TRBD1 (6 bases). The germline CDR1 and CDR2 sequences are SNHLY and FYNNEI. The CDR3 spans 16 residues. Between the trimmed V and J ends, which lost 6 bases and 2 bases, there was a span of 18 bases. CDR3 DNA: TGTGCCAGCAGCCGTCAGAGGGGGAACCCCACAGATACGCAGTATTTT. Protein product: CASSRQRGNPTDTQYF. Drawing the rest from reference TRBV2 and TRBJ2-3, the complete variable domain is EPEVTQTPSHQVTQMGQEVILRCVPISNHLYFYWYRQILGQKVEFLVSFYNNEISEKSEIFDDQFSVERPDGSNFTLKIRSTKLEDSAMYFCASSRQRGNPTDTQYFGPGTRLTVL.

The chain uses TRBV11-2 and TRBJ1-1, with 8 bases identical to TRBD1. Per germline, CDR1 SGHAT and CDR2 FQNNGV. V lost 11 bases to trimming and J lost 6 bases; unmatched junction nucleotides: 11. The length of the CDR3 is 13 residues. The CDR3 DNA reads TGTGCCGCCGCCGGACAGGGATCCCCTGAAGCTTTCTTT. This gives the protein CAAAGQGSPEAFF. Combining the CDR3 with reference TRBV11-2 and TRBJ1-1 gives the whole variable domain EAGVAQSPRYKIIEKRQSVAFWCNPISGHATLYWYQQILGQGPKLLIQFQNNGVVDDSQLPKDRFSAERLKGVDSTLKIQPAKLEDSAVYLCAAAGQGSPEAFFGQGTRLTVV.

This chain connects TRBV11-2 to TRBJ2-1; TRBD2 aligns across 15 bases. The V and J ends lost 4 bases and 5 bases, in that order; junction bases with no gene match: 6. CDR3 size: 17 residues. Per germline, CDR1 SGHAT and CDR2 FQNNGV. As DNA, the CDR3 is TGTGCCAGCAGCTCCGGACTAGCGGGGGGGACACACAATGAGCAGTTCTTC. Protein sequence: CASSSGLAGGTHNEQFF.

The chain links TRBV7-8 to TRBJ1-5, with D possibly being TRBD1 (6 bases). CDR1 is SGHVS, CDR2 FQNEAQ, per germline. This CDR3 comprises 17 residues. V was cut by 1 base and J by 4 bases, with 17 bases left in between. The CDR3 region is CASSLVGGLGGNQPQHF. The DNA for the CDR3 is TGTGCCAGCAGCTTAGTAGGGGGACTAGGGGGAAATCAGCCCCAGCATTTT.

The V gene is TRBV3-1 (or the pseudogene TRBV3-2), the J gene TRBJ2-2; perhaps TRBD2 as D (5 bases). Trimming left V 2 bases short and J 3 bases short, with 10 bases between. Germline assignment: CDR1 LGHDT and CDR2 YNNKEL (reference sequence). The CDR3 totals 15 residues. The CDR3 protein is CASSQRLAYTGELFF. The CDR3 DNA reads TGTGCCAGCAGCCAACGGCTAGCTTACACCGGGGAGCTGTTTTTT.